Presented here are 9 T cell receptor beta chains from one specimen sequenced in a study of T cells after yellow fever vaccination. TCRdb reprocessed the 5' RACE reads via MiXCR and lists one record per CDR3 protein. The sample comprises hundreds of thousands of distinct CDR3 sequences, over 9% of which are singletons, and under 15% rests with the top ten. The material was PBMCs, obtained on the day of the yellow fever booster vaccination. The source of these receptors is a man aged 25-40 years who received the YFV17D yellow fever vaccine.

This clonotype was recorded a few times. The CDR3 here is CASSPGGQSYNEQFF. The CDR3 region has the DNA TGTGCCAGCTCACCAGGAGGCCAGAGTTACAATGAGCAGTTCTTC. The genes are TRBV18 and TRBJ2-1; possibly TRBD2 for D (5 bases). The ends were cut back, 2 bases at V and 4 bases at J, with 12 bases in the middle. The length of the CDR3 is 15 residues. Germline V gene data show CDR1 as KGHSH and CDR2 as LQKENI.

This clonotype has a handful of counts. The chain has TRBV5-1 and TRBJ2-5; 7 bases agree with TRBD2. The CDR3 totals 14 residues. CDR1 and CDR2 (germline): SGHRS, YFSETQ. V lost 4 bases, J lost 5 bases, and 8 bases stayed unmatched. The DNA for the CDR3 is TGCGCCAGCAGCCCTTCCCTAGCGGAGGAGACCCAGTACTTC. It specifies CASSPSLAEETQYF. The entire variable domain, with the rest obtained from reference TRBV5-1 and TRBJ2-5, is as follows: KAGVTQTPRYLIKTRGQQVTLSCSPISGHRSVSWYQQTPGQGLQFLFEYFSETQRNKGNFPGRFSGRQFSNSRSEMNVSTLELGDSALYLCASSPSLAEETQYFGPGTRLLVL.

This clonotype has only a few counts. The rearrangement uses TRBV29-1 and TRBJ2-7; TRBD2 matches 7 bases. The V gene's germline CDR1 is SQVTM and CDR2 ANQGSEA. V was pared by 6 bases and J by 3 bases, with 2 bases of the junction left unmatched. This CDR3 comprises 11 residues. CDR3 sequence: CSVLAFYEQYF. The CDR3 region has the DNA TGCAGCGTACTAGCGTTCTACGAGCAGTACTTC.

The chain carries TRBV29-1 and TRBJ2-5, with D possibly TRBD1 on 5 matching bases. Trimming removed 6 bases from V and 1 base from J, with 15 bases in between. Germline CDR1 reads SQVTM; CDR2 reads ANQGSEA. The CDR3 runs to 14 residues. The CDR3 sequence: CSVTGWGSQETQYF. As DNA, the CDR3 is TGCAGCGTGACCGGTTGGGGCAGCCAAGAGACCCAGTACTTC. Based on the CDR3 plus reference TRBV29-1 and TRBJ2-5, the full variable domain is SAVISQKPSRDICQRGTSLTIQCQVDSQVTMMFWYRQQPGQSLTLIATANQGSEATYESGFVIDKFPISRPNLTFSTLTVSNMSPEDSSIYLCSVTGWGSQETQYFGPGTRLLVL.

The rearrangement uses TRBV20-1 and TRBJ1-4; D unresolved. This CDR3 contains 12 residues. From germline, CDR1 is DFQATT and CDR2 SNEGSKA (reference sequence). V was cut by 6 bases and J by 5 bases, with 10 bases left in between. CDR3: CSAHWQNEKLFF. CDR3 DNA sequence: TGCAGTGCCCATTGGCAGAATGAAAAACTGTTTTTT.

CDR3 loop: CASSYPPGRGRTDTQYF. The DNA for the CDR3 is TGTGCCAGCAGTTACCCTCCCGGGCGCGGCCGCACAGATACGCAGTATTTT. J is TRBJ2-3 and V is TRBV6-2 or TRBV6-3; D is unresolved. Germline V gives CDR1 MNHEY, CDR2 SVGEGT. The CDR3 totals 17 residues. V lost 2 bases and J 1 base, leaving 16 bases between the germline ends.

This clonotype was found a few times. This chain uses TRBV5-6 with TRBJ1-3; TRBD1 agrees at 7 bases. This CDR3 is 13 amino acids long. J lost 4 bases, V lost 6 bases, and 4 bases had no gene match. The V gene's germline CDR1 is SGHDT and CDR2 YYEEEE. CDR3 bases: TGTGCCAGCAACAGGGGTCCCGGAAACACCATATATTTT. Its translation: CASNRGPGNTIYF.

There are a few counts of this clonotype. V gene TRBV7-9 combines with J gene TRBJ2-5; 9 positions agree with TRBD2. Trimming took 5 bases from V and 1 from J; bases not matched to a gene: 11. The germline gives CDR1 SEHNR, CDR2 FQNEAQ (reference sequence). This CDR3 is built from 17 residues. The CDR3 DNA reads TGTGCCAGCAGCCCCAGACTAGCGGAAGGCCCCCAAGAGACCCAGTACTTC. Protein product: CASSPRLAEGPQETQYF.

This rearrangement joins TRBV30 to TRBJ1-2; D unclear. The CDR3 loop spans 12 amino acids. Trimming took off 2 bases at V and 8 bases at J, with 12 bases between the two ends. Germline CDR1 is GTSNPN and CDR2 is SVGIG (reference sequence). The CDR3 region is CAWSREVSGYTF. The CDR3 DNA reads TGTGCCTGGAGTCGAGAGGTGTCAGGCTACACCTTC.